This TCR beta chain originates from a study of blood T cell repertoires in COVID-19. Study-level information: The United States, Italy and Spain provided the acute and convalescent COVID-19 samples.

V trimming: 0 bases; J trimming: 1 base; junction bases outside the gene matches: 5. The V gene's germline CDR1 is SGHTA and CDR2 FQGTGA. The CDR3 covers 16 residues. Per the original data handling: The assay estimated nucleated cells by amplifying reference gene primers. Libraries were prepared by immunoSEQ multiplex PCR; TCRdb keeps only in-frame clonotypes and omits some of them. V and J calls and clone size are as listed in that table; D and trimming were resolved from the DNA. Among about 280,000 clones listed, less than 95% were seen once. Assignments of participants to cohorts depended upon their own reported clinical history.

The material sequenced was PBMCs or T cells enriched from blood (not recorded which). The genes are TRBV7-3 and TRBJ1-1; 7 nucleotides match TRBD1. This clonotype was obtained from a man aged 40-49 years who had been exposed to COVID-19. The CDR3 DNA reads as TGTGCCAGCAGCTTAACGAGGGACAGAGCGAACACTGAAGCTTTCTTT. Amino acids: CASSLTRDRANTEAFF.